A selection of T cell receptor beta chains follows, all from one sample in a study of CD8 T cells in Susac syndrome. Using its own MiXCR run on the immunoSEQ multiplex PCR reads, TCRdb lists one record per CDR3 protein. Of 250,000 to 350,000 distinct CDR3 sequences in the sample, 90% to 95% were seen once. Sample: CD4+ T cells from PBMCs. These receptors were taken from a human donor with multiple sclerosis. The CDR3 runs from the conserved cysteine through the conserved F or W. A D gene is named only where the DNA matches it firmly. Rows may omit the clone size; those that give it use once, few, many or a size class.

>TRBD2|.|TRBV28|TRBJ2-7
TGTGCCAGCAGCCTTACGGACTATCCGGGGGGTTCCTACGAGCAGTACTTC
CASSLTDYPGGSYEQYF
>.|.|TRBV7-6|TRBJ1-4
TGTGCCAGCAGCGGAGAAGGGATTAATGAAAAACTGTTTTTT
CASSGEGINEKLFF
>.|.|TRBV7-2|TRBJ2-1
TGTGCCAGCAGCCCCCAAGGGCAAAGCTACAATGAGCAGTTCTTC
CASSPQGQSYNEQFF
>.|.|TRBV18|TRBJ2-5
TGTGCCAGCTCACCTGGGCGAAGAGAGACCCAGTACTTC
CASSPGRRETQYF
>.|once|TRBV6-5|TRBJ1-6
TGTGCCAGCAGTTTGGGCCCGCCCCTTCTCTATAATTCACCCCTCCACTTT
CASSLGPPLLYNSPLHF
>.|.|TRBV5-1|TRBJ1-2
TGCGCCAGCAGCTTCGACACCGGCTACACCTTC
CASSFDTGYTF
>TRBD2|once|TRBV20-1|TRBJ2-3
TGCAGTGCCCAGCCCATTAGGGGGACTAGCGGACTCACAGATACGCAGTATTTT
CSAQPIRGTSGLTDTQYF
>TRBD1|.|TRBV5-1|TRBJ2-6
TGCGCCAGCAGCTTGAGGGGACAGGGCGTCTCTGGGGCCAACGTCCTGACTTTC
CASSLRGQGVSGANVLTF
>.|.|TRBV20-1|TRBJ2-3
TGCAGTGCTAGAGGAGGGGGACGCAGCCATGATACGCAGTATTTT
CSARGGGRSHDTQYF
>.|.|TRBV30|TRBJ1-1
TGTGCCTGGAGTGCCTCCCGCCCTTTCTTT
CAWSASRPFF
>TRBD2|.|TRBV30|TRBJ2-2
TGTGCCTGGACTAGCGGGTTGGACACCGGGGAGCTGTTTTTT
CAWTSGLDTGELFF
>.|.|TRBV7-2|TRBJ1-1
TGTGCCAGCAGCTTCCGACGGGACCTGAACACTGAAGCTTTCTTT
CASSFRRDLNTEAFF
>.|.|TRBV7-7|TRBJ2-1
TGTGCTAGCAGTTTAGCCATCCGGGCCCCGACCTACAATGAGCAGTTCTTC
CASSLAIRAPTYNEQFF
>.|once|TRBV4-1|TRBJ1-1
TGCGCCAGCAGCCAAGCTGGAGGGCGTATCGCTGAAGCTTTCTTT
CASSQAGGRIAEAFF
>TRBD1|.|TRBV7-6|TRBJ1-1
TGTGCCAGCAGCTCTCTACCGACCAGGGGGCCTTCCCTGGACACTGAAGCTTTCTTT
CASSSLPTRGPSLDTEAFF
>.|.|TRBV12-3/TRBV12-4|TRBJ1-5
TGTGCCAGCAGTCAAGGGGGGGGGCGGCCCCAGCATTTT
CASSQGGGRPQHF
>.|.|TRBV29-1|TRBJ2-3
TGCAGCGTTGCTAAGGCAGGAGCCCTCACAGATACGCAGTATTTT
CSVAKAGALTDTQYF
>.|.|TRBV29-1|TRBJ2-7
TGCAGCGTTGAGGTTGCAGGAGGTTCCTACGAGCAGTACTTC
CSVEVAGGSYEQYF
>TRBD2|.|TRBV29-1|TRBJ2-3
TGCAGCGTTGCCGATAGCGGGGGGGCGAGTGGTACGCAGTATTTT
CSVADSGGASGTQYF
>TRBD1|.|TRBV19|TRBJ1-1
TGTGCCAGTAGTCCTCGGGACAGGTTCACTGAAGCTTTCTTT
CASSPRDRFTEAFF
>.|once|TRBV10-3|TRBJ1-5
TGTGCCATCAGAAAGCAGGCCGATCAGCCCCAGCATTTT
CAIRKQADQPQHF
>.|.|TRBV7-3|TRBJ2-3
TGTGCCAGCAGCTTACAGACAGTCACAGATACGCAGTATTTT
CASSLQTVTDTQYF
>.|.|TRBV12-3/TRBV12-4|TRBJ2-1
TGTGCCAGCAGTCTCTTAGCGGACAATGAGCAGTTCTTC
CASSLLADNEQFF
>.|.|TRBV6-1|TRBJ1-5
TGTGCCAGCAGTGAAGCGGGGGGGGATCAGCCCCAGCATTTT
CASSEAGGDQPQHF
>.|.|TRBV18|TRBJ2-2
TGTGCCAGCTCCCCTGTGGACCGCGCGAACACCGGGGAGCTGTTTTTT
CASSPVDRANTGELFF
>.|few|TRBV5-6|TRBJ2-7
TGTGCCAGCAGCTTGAGGAGGGGCGACGAGCAGTACTTC
CASSLRRGDEQYF
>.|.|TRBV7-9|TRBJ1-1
TGTTTAGTTTGGCCCCAAGGTAGAGCTTTCTTT
CLVWPQGRAFF
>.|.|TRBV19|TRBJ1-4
TGTGCCAGTAGTCCTGGGACGCGGACTAATGAAAAACTGTTTTTT
CASSPGTRTNEKLFF
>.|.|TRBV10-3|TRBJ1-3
TGTGCCATCAGTGAGGGGTTCTCTGGAAACACCATATATTTT
CAISEGFSGNTIYF
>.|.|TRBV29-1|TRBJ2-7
TGCAGCGTTGGGGCCTTGCAGGGCCACGAGCAGTACTTC
CSVGALQGHEQYF
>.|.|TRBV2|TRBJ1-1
TGTGCCAGCACCAGAGACGGCGGTGAAGCTTTCTTT
CASTRDGGEAFF
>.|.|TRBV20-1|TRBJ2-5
TGCAGTGCTAGAGGGCTAGTGGGTTGGGAGACCCAGTACTTC
CSARGLVGWETQYF
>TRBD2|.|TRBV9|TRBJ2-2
TGTGCCAGCAGCGCTAGCGGGAGGGCCTTGGGCGGGGAGCTGTTTTTT
CASSASGRALGGELFF
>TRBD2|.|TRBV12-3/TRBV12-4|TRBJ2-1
TGTGCCAGCAGTTTCCTAGCGGTGCAGTTCTTC
CASSFLAVQFF
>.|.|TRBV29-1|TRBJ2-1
TGCAGCGTAAGAGACAATGAGCAGTTCTTC
CSVRDNEQFF
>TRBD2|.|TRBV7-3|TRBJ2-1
TGTGCCAGCGGCGCTAGCGGGGGGGATGAGCAGTTCTTC
CASGASGGDEQFF
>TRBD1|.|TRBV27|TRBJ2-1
TGTGCCAGCAGCCCGGGACAGGGGATTCGGGTTGAGCAGTTCTTC
CASSPGQGIRVEQFF
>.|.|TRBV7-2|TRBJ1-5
TGTGCCAGCAGCTTAGGGGCGGGGCGGCCCCAGCATTTT
CASSLGAGRPQHF
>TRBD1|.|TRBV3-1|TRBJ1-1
TGTGCCAGCAGCCGGGTCGGACAGGGATTTGTGTCTTTCTTT
CASSRVGQGFVSFF
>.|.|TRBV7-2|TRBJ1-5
TGTGCCAGCAGCTTAAGGCAGGGTTTAAGCAATCAGCCCCAGCATTTT
CASSLRQGLSNQPQHF
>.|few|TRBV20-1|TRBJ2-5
TGCAGTGCTACCCGGACTCAAGAGACCCAGTACTTC
CSATRTQETQYF
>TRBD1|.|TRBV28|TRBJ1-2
TGTGCCAGCAGCCTCGGACAGGGGAGGTACACCTTC
CASSLGQGRYTF
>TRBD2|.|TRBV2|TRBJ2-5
TGTGCCAGCATGAGCGGGGGAAAAGAGACCCAGTACTTC
CASMSGGKETQYF
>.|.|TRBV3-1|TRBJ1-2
TGTGCCAGCAGCCAAGCGGCGAGGGGCGGTGGCTACACCTTC
CASSQAARGGGYTF
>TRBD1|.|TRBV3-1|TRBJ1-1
TGTGCCAGCAGAGACAGGGGTGACACTGAAGCTTTCTTT
CASRDRGDTEAFF
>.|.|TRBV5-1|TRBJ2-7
TGCGCCAGCAGCTTGGACGGGCCCGCCTACGAGCAGTACTTC
CASSLDGPAYEQYF
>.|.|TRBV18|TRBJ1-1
TGTGCCAGCTCACCACAAGACATCGGGACTGAAGCTTTCTTT
CASSPQDIGTEAFF
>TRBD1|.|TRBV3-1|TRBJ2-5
TGTGCCAGCAGCTACTACAGGGGGAGGCAAGAGACCCAGTACTTC
CASSYYRGRQETQYF